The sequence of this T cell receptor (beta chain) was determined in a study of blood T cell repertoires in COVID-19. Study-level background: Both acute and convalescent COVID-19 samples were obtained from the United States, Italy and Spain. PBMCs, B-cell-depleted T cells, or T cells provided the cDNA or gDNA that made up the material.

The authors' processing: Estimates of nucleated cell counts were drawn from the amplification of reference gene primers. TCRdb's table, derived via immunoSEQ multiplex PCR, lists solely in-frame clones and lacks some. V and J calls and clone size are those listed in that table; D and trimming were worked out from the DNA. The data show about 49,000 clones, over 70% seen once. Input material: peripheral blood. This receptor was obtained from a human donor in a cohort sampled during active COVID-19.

As DNA, the CDR3 is TGTGCCAGCTCACCAATTCCAGGGTTGGGCTATGGCTACACCTTC. This codes for CASSPIPGLGYGYTF. The chain is built from TRBV18 and TRBJ1-2; possibly TRBD1 for D (5 bases). Germline V gene lookup returns CDR1 KGHSH and CDR2 LQKENI. The CDR3 has 15 amino acids. V lost 2 bases to trimming and J lost 4 bases, with 14 bases between them.